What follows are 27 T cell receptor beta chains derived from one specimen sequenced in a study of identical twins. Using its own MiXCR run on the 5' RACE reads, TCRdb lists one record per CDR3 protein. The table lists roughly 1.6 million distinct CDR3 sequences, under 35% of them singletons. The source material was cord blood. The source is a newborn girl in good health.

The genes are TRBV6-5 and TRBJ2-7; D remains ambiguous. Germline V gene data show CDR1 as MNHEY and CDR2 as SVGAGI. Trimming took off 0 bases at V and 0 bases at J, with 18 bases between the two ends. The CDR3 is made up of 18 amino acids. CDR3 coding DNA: TGTGCCAGCAGTTACTCCCACGTGGGCCCTGCTGCCTCCTACGAGCAGTACTTC. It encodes CASSYSHVGPAASYEQYF.

The CDR3 DNA reads TGTGCCAGCAGTTACTCGGAGGTAAACACTGAAGCTTTCTTT. Translating it yields CASSYSEVNTEAFF. The chain links TRBV6-6 to TRBJ1-1; no definite D call. The CDR3 sequence is 14 residues long. The germline V gene encodes CDR1 MNHNY and CDR2 SVGAGI (reference sequence). With 0 bases removed from V and 2 bases from J, the gap between germline ends came to 7 bases.

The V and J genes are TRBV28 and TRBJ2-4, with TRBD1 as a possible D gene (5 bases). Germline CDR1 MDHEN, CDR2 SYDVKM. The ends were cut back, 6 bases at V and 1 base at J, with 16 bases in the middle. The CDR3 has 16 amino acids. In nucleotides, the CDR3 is TGTGCCAGCAGCCTCGCAGGGTTTGCGGCCAAAAACATTCAGTACTTC. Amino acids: CASSLAGFAAKNIQYF.

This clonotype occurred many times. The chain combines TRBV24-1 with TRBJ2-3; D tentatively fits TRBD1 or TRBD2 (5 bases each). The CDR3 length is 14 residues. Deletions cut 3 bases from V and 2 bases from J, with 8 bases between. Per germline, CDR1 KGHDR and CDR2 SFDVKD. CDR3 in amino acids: CATSDRGTTDTQYF. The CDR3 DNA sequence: TGTGCCACCAGTGATAGAGGGACCACAGATACGCAGTATTTT.

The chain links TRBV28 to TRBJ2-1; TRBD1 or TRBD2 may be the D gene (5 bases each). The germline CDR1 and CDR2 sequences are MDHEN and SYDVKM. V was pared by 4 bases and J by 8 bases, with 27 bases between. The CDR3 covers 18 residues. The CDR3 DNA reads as TGTGCCAGCAGTTCCCCCCAGGAGCGTCGATGGGGGATAGATGAGCAGTTCTTC. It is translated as CASSSPQERRWGIDEQFF.

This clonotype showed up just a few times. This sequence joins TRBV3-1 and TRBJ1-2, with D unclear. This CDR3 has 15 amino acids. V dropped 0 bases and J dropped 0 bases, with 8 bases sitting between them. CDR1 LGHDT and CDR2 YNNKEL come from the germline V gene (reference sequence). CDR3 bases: TGTGCCAGCAGCCAAGATTGGCAGCCTAACTATGGCTACACCTTC. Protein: CASSQDWQPNYGYTF. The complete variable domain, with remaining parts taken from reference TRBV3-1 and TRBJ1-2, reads DTAVSQTPKYLVTQMGNDKSIKCEQNLGHDTMYWYKQDSKKFLKIMFSYNNKELIINETVPNRFSPKSPDKAHLNLHINSLELGDSAVYFCASSQDWQPNYGYTFGSGTRLTVV.

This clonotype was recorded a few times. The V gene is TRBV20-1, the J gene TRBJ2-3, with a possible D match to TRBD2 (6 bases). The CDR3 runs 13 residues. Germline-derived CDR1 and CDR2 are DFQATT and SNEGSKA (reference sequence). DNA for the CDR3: TGCAGACCAACAAGCGGGAGCACAGATACGCAGTATTTT. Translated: CRPTSGSTDTQYF.

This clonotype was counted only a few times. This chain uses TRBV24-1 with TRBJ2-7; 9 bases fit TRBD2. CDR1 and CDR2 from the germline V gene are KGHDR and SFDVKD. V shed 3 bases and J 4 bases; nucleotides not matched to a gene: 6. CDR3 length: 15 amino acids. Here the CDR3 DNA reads TGTGCCACCAGTGATCCCGGACTAGCGTCGTACGAGCAGTACTTC. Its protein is CATSDPGLASYEQYF.

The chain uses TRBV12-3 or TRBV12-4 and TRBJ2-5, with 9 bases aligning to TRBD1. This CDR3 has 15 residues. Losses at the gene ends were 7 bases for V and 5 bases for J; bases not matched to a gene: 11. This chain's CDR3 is CASKPGQGLRETQYF. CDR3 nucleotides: TGTGCCAGCAAACCGGGACAGGGTTTAAGGGAGACCCAGTACTTC.

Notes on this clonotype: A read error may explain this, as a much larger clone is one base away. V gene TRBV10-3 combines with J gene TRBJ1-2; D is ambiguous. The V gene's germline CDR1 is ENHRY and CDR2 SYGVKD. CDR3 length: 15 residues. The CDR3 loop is CATSESGRANYGYTF. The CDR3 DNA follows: TGTGCCACCAGTGAGTCGGGTCGAGCTAACTATGGCTACACCTTC.

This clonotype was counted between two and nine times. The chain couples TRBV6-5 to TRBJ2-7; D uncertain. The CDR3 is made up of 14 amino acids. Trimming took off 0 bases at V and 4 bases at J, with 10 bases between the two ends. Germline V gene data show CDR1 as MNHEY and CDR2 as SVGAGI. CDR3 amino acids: CASSYSNDFYEQYF. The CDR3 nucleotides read TGTGCCAGCAGTTACTCAAACGACTTTTACGAGCAGTACTTC.

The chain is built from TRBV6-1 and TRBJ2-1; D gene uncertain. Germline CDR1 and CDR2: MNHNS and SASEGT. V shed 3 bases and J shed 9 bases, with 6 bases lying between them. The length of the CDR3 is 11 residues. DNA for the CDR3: TGTGCCAGCAGTGATCTAAGTGAGCAGTTCTTC. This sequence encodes CASSDLSEQFF.

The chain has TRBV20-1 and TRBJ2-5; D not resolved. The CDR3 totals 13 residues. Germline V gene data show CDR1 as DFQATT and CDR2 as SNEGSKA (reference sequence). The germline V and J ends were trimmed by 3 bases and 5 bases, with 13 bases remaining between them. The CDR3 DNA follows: TGCAGTGCTAGCCCTGGTCAAGTCGAGACCCAGTACTTC. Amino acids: CSASPGQVETQYF.

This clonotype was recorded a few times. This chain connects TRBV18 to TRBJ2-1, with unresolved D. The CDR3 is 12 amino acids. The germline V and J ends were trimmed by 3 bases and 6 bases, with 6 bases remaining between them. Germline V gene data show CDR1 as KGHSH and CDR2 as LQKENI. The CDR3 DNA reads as TGTGCCAGCTCACCCGACTTCAATGAGCAGTTCTTC. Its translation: CASSPDFNEQFF. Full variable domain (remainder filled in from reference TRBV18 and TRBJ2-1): NAGVMQNPRHLVRRRGQEARLRCSPMKGHSHVYWYRQLPEEGLKFMVYLQKENIIDESGMPKERFSAEFPKEGPSILRIQQVVRGDSAAYFCASSPDFNEQFFGPGTRLTVL.

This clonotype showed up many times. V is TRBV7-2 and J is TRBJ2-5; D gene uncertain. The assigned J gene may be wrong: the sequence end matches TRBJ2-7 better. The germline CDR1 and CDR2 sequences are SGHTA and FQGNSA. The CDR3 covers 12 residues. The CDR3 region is CASSSPSREQYF. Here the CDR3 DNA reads TGTGCCAGCAGCTCTCCCTCTCGCGAGCAGTACTTC.

The CDR3 is CASRLTSGSSYNEQFF. The CDR3 bases are TGCGCCAGCAGGCTGACTAGCGGGAGCTCCTACAATGAGCAGTTCTTC. The rearrangement uses TRBV5-1 and TRBJ2-1, with TRBD2 matching over 12 bases. CDR1 is SGHRS, CDR2 YFSETQ, per germline. Trimming removed 5 bases from V and 0 bases from J; junction bases left unmatched: 3. The CDR3 contains 16 residues.

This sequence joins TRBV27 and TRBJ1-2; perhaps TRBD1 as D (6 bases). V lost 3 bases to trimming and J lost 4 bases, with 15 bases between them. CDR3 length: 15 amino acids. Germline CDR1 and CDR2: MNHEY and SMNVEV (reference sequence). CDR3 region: CASSFVDDRPYGYTF. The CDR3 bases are TGTGCCAGCAGTTTTGTGGACGACAGGCCCTATGGCTACACCTTC.

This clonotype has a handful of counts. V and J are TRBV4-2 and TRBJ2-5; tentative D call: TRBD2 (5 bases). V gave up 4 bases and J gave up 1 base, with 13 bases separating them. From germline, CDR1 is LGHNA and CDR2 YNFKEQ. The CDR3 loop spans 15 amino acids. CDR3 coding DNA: TGTGCCAGCAGCCCCGAGAGGGTTTCCCAAGAGACCCAGTACTTC. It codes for CASSPERVSQETQYF.

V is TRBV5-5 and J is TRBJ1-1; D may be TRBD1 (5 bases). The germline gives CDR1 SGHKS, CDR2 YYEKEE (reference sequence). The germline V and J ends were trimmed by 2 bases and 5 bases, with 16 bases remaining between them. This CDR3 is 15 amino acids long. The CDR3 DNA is TGTGCCAGCAGCTTTTTTTCGGTGGGGGAAACTGAAGCTTTCTTT. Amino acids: CASSFFSVGETEAFF.

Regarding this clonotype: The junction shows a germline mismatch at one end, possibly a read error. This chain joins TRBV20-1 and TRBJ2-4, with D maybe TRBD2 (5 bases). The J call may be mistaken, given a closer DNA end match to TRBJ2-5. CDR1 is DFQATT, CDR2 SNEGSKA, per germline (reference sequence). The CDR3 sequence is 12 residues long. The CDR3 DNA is TGCGGTGCTAGCTCCTCGAGAGAGACCCAGTACTTC. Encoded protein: CGASSSRETQYF.

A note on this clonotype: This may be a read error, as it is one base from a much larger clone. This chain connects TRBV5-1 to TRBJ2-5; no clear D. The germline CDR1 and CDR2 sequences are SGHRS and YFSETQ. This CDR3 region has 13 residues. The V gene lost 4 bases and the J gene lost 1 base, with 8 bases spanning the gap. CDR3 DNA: TGCGCCAGCAGCCTAAAGATCCAAGAGACCCAGTACTTC. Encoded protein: CASSLKIQETQYF. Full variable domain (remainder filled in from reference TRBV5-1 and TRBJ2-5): KAGVTQTPRYLIKTRGQQVTLSCSPISGHRSVSWYQQTPGQGLQFLFEYFSETQRNKGNFPGRFSGRQFSNSRSEMNVSTLELGDSALYLCASSLKIQETQYFGPGTRLLVL.

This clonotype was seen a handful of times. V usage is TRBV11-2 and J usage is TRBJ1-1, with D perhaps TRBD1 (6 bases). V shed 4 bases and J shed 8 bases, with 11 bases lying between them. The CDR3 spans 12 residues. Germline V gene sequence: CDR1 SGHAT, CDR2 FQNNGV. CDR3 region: CASSYGQMEAFF. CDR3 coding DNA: TGTGCCAGCAGCTATGGACAGATGGAAGCTTTCTTT.

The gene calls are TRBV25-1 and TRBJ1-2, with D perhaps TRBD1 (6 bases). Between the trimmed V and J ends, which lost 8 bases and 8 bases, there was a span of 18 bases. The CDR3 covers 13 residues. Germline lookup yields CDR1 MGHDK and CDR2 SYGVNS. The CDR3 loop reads CASSRTASNGYTF. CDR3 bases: TGTGCCAGCTCCCGGACAGCTTCAAACGGCTACACCTTC.

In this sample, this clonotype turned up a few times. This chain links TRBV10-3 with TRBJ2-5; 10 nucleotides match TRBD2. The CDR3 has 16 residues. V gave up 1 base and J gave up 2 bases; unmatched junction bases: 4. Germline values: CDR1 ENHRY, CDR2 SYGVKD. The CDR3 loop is CAISEYGLADQETQYF. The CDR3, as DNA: TGTGCCATCAGTGAGTACGGACTAGCGGATCAAGAGACCCAGTACTTC.

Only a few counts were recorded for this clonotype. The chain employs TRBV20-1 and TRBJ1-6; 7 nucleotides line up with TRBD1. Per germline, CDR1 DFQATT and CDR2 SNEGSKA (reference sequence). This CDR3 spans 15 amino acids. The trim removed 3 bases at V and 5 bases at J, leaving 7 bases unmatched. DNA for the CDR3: TGCAGTGCTAGTGGGGTACAGGGGAATAATTCACCCCTCCACTTT. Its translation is CSASGVQGNNSPLHF.

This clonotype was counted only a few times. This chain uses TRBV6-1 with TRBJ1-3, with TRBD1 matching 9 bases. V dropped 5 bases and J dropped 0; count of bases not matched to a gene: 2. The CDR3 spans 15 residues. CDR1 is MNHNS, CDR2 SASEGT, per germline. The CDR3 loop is CASSRTGDSGNTIYF. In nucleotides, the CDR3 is TGTGCCAGCAGTCGGACAGGGGACTCTGGAAACACCATATATTTT.

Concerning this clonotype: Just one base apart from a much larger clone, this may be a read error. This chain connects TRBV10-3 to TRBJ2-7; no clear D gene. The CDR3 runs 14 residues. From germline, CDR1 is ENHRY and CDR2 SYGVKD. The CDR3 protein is CAVSESIGPYEQYF. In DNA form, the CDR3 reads TGTGCCGTCAGTGAGTCCATCGGTCCCTACGAGCAGTACTTC.